This entry concerns a single TCR beta chain. The data were obtained in a study of blood T cell repertoires in COVID-19. Only in-frame clones appear in the TCRdb table, and some are missing; sequencing was by immunoSEQ multiplex PCR. The sample carries over 200,000 clones, about 85% recorded once. Trimming shortened V by 2 bases and J by 0 bases, and 8 bases separated the two germline ends. From germline, CDR1 is MGHRA and CDR2 YSYEKL. The CDR3 is 15 residues long. The receptor's source is a man between 25 and 39 years old who had recovered from COVID-19. The chain carries TRBV4-1 and TRBJ2-4; D unclear. The sample consisted of PBMCs or T cells enriched from blood (not recorded which). The CDR3 nucleotides read TGCGCCAGCAGCCAACGAGCCTTAGCCAAAAACATTCAGTACTTC. Translation gives CASSQRALAKNIQYF.